This TCR beta chain is drawn from a study of post-analysis software for immune sequencing data. Overall study: Relapsing-remitting, secondary progressive and progressive-relapsing forms made up the multiple sclerosis disease courses. General study results and limits: Co-batched samples clustered tightly together by F measure.

Unique molecular identifiers tagged the TCR beta cDNA libraries. Roughly 0.5 million cDNA molecules were obtained from about 1 to 10 million T cells. TCRdb used MiXCR to reprocess the PCR reads, holding one entry per CDR3 protein. The data show hundreds of thousands of distinct CDR3 sequences, 55% to 70% seen once. About this clonotype: Its specificity is unknown.

Sequencing used blood. The receptor's source is a girl aged 2 to 10 with multiple sclerosis.

CDR3 in DNA: TGCGTACCTAGAAAGGCTACCGCTAATGGCTACACCTTC. It codes for CVPRKATANGYTF. The chain recombines TRBV20-1 with TRBJ1-2, with no clear D. This CDR3 contains 13 residues. Germline V gene data show CDR1 as DFQATT and CDR2 as SNEGSKA (reference sequence).